This TCR beta chain derives from a study of identical twins. Findings and caveats of the study: Cord blood beta clonotypes that were abundant carried fewer insertions, and memory repertoires showed no such trend.

This clonotype occurred a few times. The antigen remains unidentified. Trimming shortened V by 6 bases and J by 6 bases, and 12 bases separated the two germline ends. Germline CDR1 and CDR2: MNHEY and SVGAGI. This CDR3 region has 12 residues. TCRdb recomputed calls from the 5' RACE reads with MiXCR, one row per CDR3 protein. The profile shows approximately 500,000 distinct CDR3 sequences, 15% of them singletons. Healthy Caucasian individuals made up all the donors. This same sample was also taken into another study, of yellow fever vaccine responses in identical twins.

Sequenced material: CD4+ T cells sorted from blood. The source is a young woman in good health. This chain connects TRBV6-5 to TRBJ2-7; no definite D call. CDR3: CASRTSTGEQYV. The CDR3 bases are TGTGCCAGCAGAACGAGCACCGGCGAGCAGTACGTC.